The rows below give T cell receptor beta chains drawn from one sample of a study of graft-versus-host responses after intestinal transplantation. These receptors lack a known antigen. This table comes from immunoSEQ multiplex PCR, and its TCRdb copy is limited to in-frame clones, with some not included. The sample consists of fewer than 120,000 clones, roughly 93% of them appearing once. Sample: unstimulated CD8+ T cells sorted from spleen or lymph node cells, taken before intestinal transplant. These receptors were taken from a human donor who received an intestinal transplant. Each CDR3 is given with its conserved first and last residue. D genes are given only for firm matches. Clone size is stated in some rows and not others, as once, few, many or a class when expanded.

d_gene: .; j_gene: TRBJ1-1; abundance: .; v_gene: TRBV30; CDR3nt: TGTGCCTGGAGCCCGAGCTCGGACACTGAAGCTTTCTTT; CDR3aa: CAWSPSSDTEAFF
d_gene: TRBD2; j_gene: TRBJ2-7; abundance: .; v_gene: TRBV19; CDR3nt: TGTGCCAGTAGTAGCGGGAGCTCCTACGAGCAGTACTTC; CDR3aa: CASSSGSSYEQYF
d_gene: .; j_gene: TRBJ2-7; abundance: .; v_gene: TRBV4-2; CDR3nt: TGTGCCAGCAGCCAAGATGGGACCCACGAGCAGTACTTC; CDR3aa: CASSQDGTHEQYF
d_gene: .; j_gene: TRBJ2-1; abundance: .; v_gene: TRBV6-6; CDR3nt: TGTGCCAGCAGCCCCAGCGGAGGGAAGTCCTACAATGAGCAGTTCTTC; CDR3aa: CASSPSGGKSYNEQFF
d_gene: .; j_gene: TRBJ2-5; abundance: .; v_gene: TRBV4-2; CDR3nt: TGTGCCAGCAGCCAAGACTTCAAGGGGAGTCCGGAGACCCAGTACTTC; CDR3aa: CASSQDFKGSPETQYF
d_gene: TRBD2; j_gene: TRBJ2-5; abundance: .; v_gene: TRBV4-1; CDR3nt: TGCGCCAGCAGCCAAGGACGCGGGAGGAATCAAGAGACCCAGTACTTC; CDR3aa: CASSQGRGRNQETQYF
d_gene: TRBD1; j_gene: TRBJ1-5; abundance: .; v_gene: TRBV5-4; CDR3nt: TGTGCCAGCAAGCGCAGGGGGCATCAGCCCCAGCATTTT; CDR3aa: CASKRRGHQPQHF
d_gene: .; j_gene: TRBJ2-1; abundance: .; v_gene: TRBV27; CDR3nt: TGTGCCAGCATCCGTGACCCCTCTACGAGACCTTTGAATGAGCAGTTCTTC; CDR3aa: CASIRDPSTRPLNEQFF
d_gene: .; j_gene: TRBJ2-2; abundance: .; v_gene: TRBV19; CDR3nt: TGTGCCAGTAGTATAGTAACAGGGTGGACCGGGGAGCTGTTTTTT; CDR3aa: CASSIVTGWTGELFF
d_gene: .; j_gene: TRBJ1-1; abundance: .; v_gene: TRBV6-1; CDR3nt: TGTGCCAGCAGTGCTCGGACAGAGCTGAACACTGAAGCTTTCTTT; CDR3aa: CASSARTELNTEAFF
d_gene: .; j_gene: TRBJ2-7; abundance: .; v_gene: TRBV27; CDR3nt: TGTGCCAGCAGTTGCGTCCTGCGTGGTATGTCGGGGGAAAAATTCACCTACGAGCAGTACTTC; CDR3aa: CASSCVLRGMSGEKFTYEQYF
d_gene: TRBD2; j_gene: TRBJ2-3; abundance: .; v_gene: TRBV4-2; CDR3nt: TGTGCCAGCAGCCAAACAGGACTAGCGGGAGGGTTTGCAGATACGCAGTATTTT; CDR3aa: CASSQTGLAGGFADTQYF
d_gene: .; j_gene: TRBJ2-5; abundance: .; v_gene: TRBV19; CDR3nt: TGTGCCAGTAGTTTCCCGGGACGGACCTCCGAGACCCAGTACTTC; CDR3aa: CASSFPGRTSETQYF
d_gene: .; j_gene: TRBJ2-7; abundance: .; v_gene: TRBV15; CDR3nt: TGTGCCACCAGCAGAGAGCAGGGTTTCGACGAGCAGTACTTC; CDR3aa: CATSREQGFDEQYF
d_gene: TRBD2; j_gene: TRBJ2-1; abundance: .; v_gene: TRBV27; CDR3nt: TGTGCCAGCAGCCTACTAGCGGGAGTGTACAATGAGCAGTTCTTC; CDR3aa: CASSLLAGVYNEQFF
d_gene: .; j_gene: TRBJ2-7; abundance: .; v_gene: TRBV29-1; CDR3nt: TGCAGCGTTGCCGACATCTCCTACGAGCAGTACTTC; CDR3aa: CSVADISYEQYF
d_gene: .; j_gene: TRBJ2-2; abundance: .; v_gene: TRBV19; CDR3nt: TGTGCCAGTAGTTTGGGGCTCCTCAACACCGGGGAGCTGTTTTTT; CDR3aa: CASSLGLLNTGELFF
d_gene: .; j_gene: TRBJ1-1; abundance: .; v_gene: TRBV7-9; CDR3nt: TGTGCCAGCAGCTTAGCGGGAGAAGCTTTCTTT; CDR3aa: CASSLAGEAFF
d_gene: TRBD1; j_gene: TRBJ2-7; abundance: .; v_gene: TRBV27; CDR3nt: TGTGCCAGCAGGACGACAGGGGTGTACGAGCAGTACTTC; CDR3aa: CASRTTGVYEQYF
d_gene: .; j_gene: TRBJ1-2; abundance: .; v_gene: TRBV27; CDR3nt: TGTGCCAGCAGTTTGGCAGGGAATGGCTACACCTTC; CDR3aa: CASSLAGNGYTF
d_gene: .; j_gene: TRBJ1-1; abundance: .; v_gene: TRBV11-2; CDR3nt: TGTGCCAGCAGCCAAACCGGGGGCCCCACTGAAGCTTTCTTT; CDR3aa: CASSQTGGPTEAFF
d_gene: .; j_gene: TRBJ2-7; abundance: .; v_gene: TRBV4-1; CDR3nt: TGCGCCAGCAGCCAAGTAACCTTAGAGATATCCAACTACGAGCAGTACTTC; CDR3aa: CASSQVTLEISNYEQYF
d_gene: .; j_gene: TRBJ2-7; abundance: .; v_gene: TRBV4-1; CDR3nt: TGCGCCAGCAGCCAAGATGGCGGGACTCCAGCCTACGAGCAGTACTTC; CDR3aa: CASSQDGGTPAYEQYF
d_gene: .; j_gene: TRBJ2-4; abundance: .; v_gene: TRBV5-8; CDR3nt: TGTGCCAGCAGCTTAACACCCCTTCGGTACTTC; CDR3aa: CASSLTPLRYF
d_gene: TRBD2; j_gene: TRBJ2-3; abundance: .; v_gene: TRBV4-2; CDR3nt: TGTGCCAGCAGCCAAATAAGCGGGAGAAGCACAGATACGCAGTATTTT; CDR3aa: CASSQISGRSTDTQYF
d_gene: .; j_gene: TRBJ2-6; abundance: few; v_gene: TRBV6-1; CDR3nt: TGTGCCAGCAGTGAATTCGACTCTGGGGCCAACGTCCTGACTTTC; CDR3aa: CASSEFDSGANVLTF
d_gene: TRBD1; j_gene: TRBJ1-1; abundance: .; v_gene: TRBV2; CDR3nt: TGTGCCAGCAGTGCGGGACAGGGAAACACTGAAGCTTTCTTT; CDR3aa: CASSAGQGNTEAFF
d_gene: .; j_gene: TRBJ2-2; abundance: .; v_gene: TRBV27; CDR3nt: TGTGCCACCCCATTCTGTCGGGAGCATGACACCGGGGAGCTGTTTTTT; CDR3aa: CATPFCREHDTGELFF
d_gene: .; j_gene: TRBJ1-1; abundance: .; v_gene: TRBV27; CDR3nt: TGTGCCAGCAGTTTAGGAGGGCTGAACACTGAAGCTTTCTTT; CDR3aa: CASSLGGLNTEAFF
d_gene: .; j_gene: TRBJ2-4; abundance: .; v_gene: TRBV27; CDR3nt: TGTGCCAGCAGTTCCGGACAGATAAACATTCAGTACTTC; CDR3aa: CASSSGQINIQYF
d_gene: .; j_gene: TRBJ2-5; abundance: .; v_gene: TRBV19; CDR3nt: TGTGCCAGTAGTGCGTCCCCTGAGGCCCAGTACTTC; CDR3aa: CASSASPEAQYF